This is a list of T cell receptor beta chains from one sample in a study of cytomegalovirus exposure and HLA in healthy donors. Profiling relied on immunoSEQ multiplex PCR, and the TCRdb table lists in-frame clones only, not all of them. The repertoire holds tens of thousands of clones, roughly two thirds seen once, with roughly 16% in the top ten. Material: PBMCs. The source of these receptors is a woman aged 45-60 years in good health and CMV-seropositive. Both conserved end residues are part of each CDR3. D genes are given only for firm matches. Only some rows state a clone size, as once, few, many or a class for expanded clones.

CDR3 protein: CASSRQGYEKLFF; CDR3 DNA: TGTGCCAGCAGTCGACAGGGCTATGAAAAACTGTTTTTT; clone size: NA; V gene: TRBV6-5; D gene: TRBD1; J gene: TRBJ1-4
CDR3 protein: CAISSDRGPRNQPQHF; CDR3 DNA: TGTGCCATCAGCTCGGACAGGGGGCCTCGCAATCAGCCCCAGCATTTT; clone size: NA; V gene: TRBV10-3; D gene: TRBD1; J gene: TRBJ1-5
CDR3 protein: CASSPMASGRSDGDTQYF; CDR3 DNA: TGTGCCAGCAGCCCTATGGCGAGCGGGAGGTCGGATGGAGATACGCAGTATTTT; clone size: NA; V gene: TRBV27; D gene: TRBD2; J gene: TRBJ2-3
CDR3 protein: CASSPLPGGDKNIQYF; CDR3 DNA: TGTGCCAGCAGCCCCCTACCGGGAGGGGACAAAAACATTCAGTACTTC; clone size: few; V gene: TRBV9; D gene: TRBD2; J gene: TRBJ2-4
CDR3 protein: CASSQGPQYGEQFF; CDR3 DNA: TGCGCCAGCAGCCAAGGGCCACAGTACGGTGAGCAGTTCTTC; clone size: NA; V gene: TRBV4-3; D gene: NA; J gene: TRBJ2-1
CDR3 protein: CASSIWTGASSNQPQHF; CDR3 DNA: TGTGCCAGTAGTATCTGGACAGGGGCTTCAAGCAATCAGCCCCAGCATTTT; clone size: once; V gene: TRBV19; D gene: TRBD1; J gene: TRBJ1-5
CDR3 protein: CASNLEPSSYEQYF; CDR3 DNA: TGTGCCAGCAACCTAGAGCCCTCTTCCTACGAGCAGTACTTC; clone size: once; V gene: TRBV2; D gene: NA; J gene: TRBJ2-7
CDR3 protein: CASSRTGFQETQYF; CDR3 DNA: TGTGCCAGCAGCCGCACCGGTTTTCAAGAGACCCAGTACTTC; clone size: NA; V gene: TRBV7-2; D gene: NA; J gene: TRBJ2-5
CDR3 protein: CASSLGSSGGTYNEQFF; CDR3 DNA: TGCGCCAGCAGCTTGGGGTCTAGCGGGGGGACCTACAATGAGCAGTTCTTC; clone size: NA; V gene: TRBV5-1; D gene: TRBD2; J gene: TRBJ2-1
CDR3 protein: CAISSGSAGETQYF; CDR3 DNA: TGTGCTATCAGCTCCGGGTCGGCTGGGGAGACCCAGTACTTC; clone size: NA; V gene: TRBV10-3; D gene: NA; J gene: TRBJ2-5
CDR3 protein: CASSLGGGVSTDTQYF; CDR3 DNA: TGTGCCAGCAGCTTAGGGGGGGGAGTGAGCACAGATACGCAGTATTTT; clone size: NA; V gene: TRBV7-2; D gene: TRBD2; J gene: TRBJ2-3
CDR3 protein: CASSPDRANQPQHF; CDR3 DNA: TGTGCCAGCAGCCCTGACAGGGCGAATCAGCCCCAGCATTTT; clone size: few; V gene: TRBV28; D gene: TRBD1; J gene: TRBJ1-5
CDR3 protein: CASRGHDAGDQPQHF; CDR3 DNA: TGCGCCAGCAGAGGCCACGATGCAGGGGATCAGCCCCAGCATTTT; clone size: NA; V gene: TRBV10-2; D gene: NA; J gene: TRBJ1-5
CDR3 protein: CASSPGVEDGELFF; CDR3 DNA: TGTGCCAGCAGCCCCGGGGTTGAGGACGGGGAGCTGTTTTTT; clone size: NA; V gene: TRBV11-3; D gene: NA; J gene: TRBJ2-2
CDR3 protein: CASSYVLGGEDEQFF; CDR3 DNA: TGTGCCAGCAGCTATGTACTGGGGGGAGAGGATGAGCAGTTCTTC; clone size: NA; V gene: TRBV13; D gene: NA; J gene: TRBJ2-1
CDR3 protein: CASSPSRNNEQFF; CDR3 DNA: TGCGCCAGCAGCCCCTCGCGGAACAATGAGCAGTTCTTC; clone size: NA; V gene: TRBV5-1; D gene: NA; J gene: TRBJ2-1
CDR3 protein: CASSRPVTLAGTNEQFF; CDR3 DNA: TGTGCCAGCAGTCGTCCCGTCACACTAGCGGGAACAAATGAGCAGTTCTTC; clone size: once; V gene: TRBV5-4; D gene: TRBD2; J gene: TRBJ2-1
CDR3 protein: CASSEGLPDTQYF; CDR3 DNA: TGTGCCAGCAGTGAAGGACTCCCAGATACGCAGTATTTT; clone size: NA; V gene: TRBV6-1; D gene: NA; J gene: TRBJ2-3
CDR3 protein: CASSGTGGYEQYF; CDR3 DNA: TGTGCCAGCAGTGGGACAGGGGGCTACGAGCAGTACTTC; clone size: NA; V gene: TRBV6-1; D gene: TRBD1; J gene: TRBJ2-7
CDR3 protein: CASSHSQGGSYEQYF; CDR3 DNA: TGCGCCAGCAGCCATTCACAGGGGGGTTCCTACGAGCAGTACTTC; clone size: few; V gene: TRBV4-1; D gene: TRBD1; J gene: TRBJ2-7
CDR3 protein: CASSLGQPSYGYTF; CDR3 DNA: TGCGCCAGCAGCTTGGGACAGCCTTCCTATGGCTACACCTTC; clone size: NA; V gene: TRBV5-1; D gene: NA; J gene: TRBJ1-2
CDR3 protein: CASSLWDRQEKLFF; CDR3 DNA: TGTGCCAGCAGCTTATGGGACAGACAAGAAAAACTGTTTTTT; clone size: NA; V gene: TRBV7-8; D gene: TRBD1; J gene: TRBJ1-4
CDR3 protein: CASSPDRFSYEQYF; CDR3 DNA: TGTGCCAGCAGCCCGGACAGGTTCTCCTACGAGCAGTACTTC; clone size: NA; V gene: TRBV5-6; D gene: TRBD1; J gene: TRBJ2-7
CDR3 protein: CASSQVEGKTQYF; CDR3 DNA: TGCGCCAGCAGCCAAGTGGAGGGGAAGACCCAGTACTTC; clone size: few; V gene: TRBV4-3; D gene: NA; J gene: TRBJ2-5
CDR3 protein: CASSPWEGPHQETQYF; CDR3 DNA: TGTGCCAGCAGTCCTTGGGAGGGCCCCCACCAAGAGACCCAGTACTTC; clone size: once; V gene: TRBV28; D gene: TRBD2; J gene: TRBJ2-5
CDR3 protein: CASGGTSGREQFF; CDR3 DNA: TGTGCCAGTGGAGGGACTAGCGGGAGGGAGCAGTTCTTC; clone size: NA; V gene: TRBV19; D gene: TRBD2; J gene: TRBJ2-1
CDR3 protein: CASSFAGRYTEAFF; CDR3 DNA: TGTGCCAGCAGCTTCGCAGGGCGGTACACTGAAGCTTTCTTT; clone size: NA; V gene: TRBV7-9; D gene: NA; J gene: TRBJ1-1